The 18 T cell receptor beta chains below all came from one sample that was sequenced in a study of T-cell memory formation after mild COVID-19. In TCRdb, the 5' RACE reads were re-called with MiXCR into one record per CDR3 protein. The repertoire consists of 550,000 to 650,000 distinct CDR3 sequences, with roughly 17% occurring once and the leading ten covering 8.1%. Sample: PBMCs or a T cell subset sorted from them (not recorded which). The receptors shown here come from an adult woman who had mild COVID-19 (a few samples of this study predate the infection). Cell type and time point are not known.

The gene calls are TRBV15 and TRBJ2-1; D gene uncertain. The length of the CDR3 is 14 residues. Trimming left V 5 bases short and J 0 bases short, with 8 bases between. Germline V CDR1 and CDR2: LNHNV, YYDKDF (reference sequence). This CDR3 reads CATSPIPSYNEQFF. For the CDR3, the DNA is TGTGCCACCAGCCCCATTCCCTCCTACAATGAGCAGTTCTTC.

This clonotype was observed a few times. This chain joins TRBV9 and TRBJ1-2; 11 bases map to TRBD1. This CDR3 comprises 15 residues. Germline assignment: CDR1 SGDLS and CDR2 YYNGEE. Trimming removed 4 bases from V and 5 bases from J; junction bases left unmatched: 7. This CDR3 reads CASSQGTGGQYGYTF. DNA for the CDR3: TGTGCCAGCAGCCAAGGGACAGGGGGGCAGTATGGCTACACCTTC.

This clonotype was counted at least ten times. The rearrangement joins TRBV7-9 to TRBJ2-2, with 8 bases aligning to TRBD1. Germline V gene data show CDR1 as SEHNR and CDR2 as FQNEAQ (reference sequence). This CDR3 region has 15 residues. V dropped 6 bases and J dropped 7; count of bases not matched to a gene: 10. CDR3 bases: TGTGCCAGCAGTCAGGGGGCCATTTTCGGCGGGGAGCTGTTTTTT. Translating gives CASSQGAIFGGELFF.

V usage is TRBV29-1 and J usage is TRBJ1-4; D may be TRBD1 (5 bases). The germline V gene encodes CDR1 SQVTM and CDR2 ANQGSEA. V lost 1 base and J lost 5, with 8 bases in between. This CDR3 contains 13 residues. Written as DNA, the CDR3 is TGCAGCGTTGAAGCAGGGTCGAATGAAAAACTGTTTTTT. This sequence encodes CSVEAGSNEKLFF.

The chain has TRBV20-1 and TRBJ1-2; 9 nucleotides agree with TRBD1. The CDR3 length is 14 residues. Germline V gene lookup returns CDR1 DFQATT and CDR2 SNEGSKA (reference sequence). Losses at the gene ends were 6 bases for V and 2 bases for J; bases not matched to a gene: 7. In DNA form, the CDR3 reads TGCAGTGCATGGACAGGGGAGGCGAACTATGGCTACACCTTC. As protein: CSAWTGEANYGYTF.

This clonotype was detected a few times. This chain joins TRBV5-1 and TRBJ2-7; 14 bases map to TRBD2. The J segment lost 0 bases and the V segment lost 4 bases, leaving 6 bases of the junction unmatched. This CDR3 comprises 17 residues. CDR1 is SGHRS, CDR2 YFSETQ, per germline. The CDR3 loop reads CASSRTGTSGGSYEQYF. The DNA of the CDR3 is TGCGCCAGCAGCCGAACCGGGACTAGCGGGGGCTCCTACGAGCAGTACTTC.

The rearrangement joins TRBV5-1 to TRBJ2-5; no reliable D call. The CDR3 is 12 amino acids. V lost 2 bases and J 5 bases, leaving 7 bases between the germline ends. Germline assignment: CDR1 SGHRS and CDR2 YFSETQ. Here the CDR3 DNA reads TGCGCCAGCAGCTTTAAGCTCGAGACCCAGTACTTC. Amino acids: CASSFKLETQYF.

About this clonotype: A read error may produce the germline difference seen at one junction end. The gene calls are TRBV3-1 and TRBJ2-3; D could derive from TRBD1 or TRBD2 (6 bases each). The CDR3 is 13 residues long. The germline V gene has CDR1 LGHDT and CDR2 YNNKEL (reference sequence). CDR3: CDSSQDPGATQYF. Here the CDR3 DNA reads TGTGACAGCAGCCAAGATCCGGGGGCTACGCAGTATTTT.

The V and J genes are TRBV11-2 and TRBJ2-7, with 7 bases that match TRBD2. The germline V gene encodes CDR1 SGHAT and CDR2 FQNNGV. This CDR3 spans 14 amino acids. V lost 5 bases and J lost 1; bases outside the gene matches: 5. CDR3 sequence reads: CASSRDYRSYEQYF. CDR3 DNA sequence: TGTGCCAGCAGCCGGGACTACCGGTCCTACGAGCAGTACTTC.

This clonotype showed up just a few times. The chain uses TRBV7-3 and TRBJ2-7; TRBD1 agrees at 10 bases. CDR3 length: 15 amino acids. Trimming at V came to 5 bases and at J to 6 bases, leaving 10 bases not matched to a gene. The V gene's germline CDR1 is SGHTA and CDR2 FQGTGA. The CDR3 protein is CASSLGQGMLAEQYF. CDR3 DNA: TGTGCCAGCAGCCTGGGACAGGGGATGCTTGCCGAGCAGTACTTC.

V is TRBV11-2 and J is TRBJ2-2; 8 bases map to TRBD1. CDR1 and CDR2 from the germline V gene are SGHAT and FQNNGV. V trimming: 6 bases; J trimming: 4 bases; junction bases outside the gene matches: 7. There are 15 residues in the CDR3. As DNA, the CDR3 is TGTGCCAGCAGTAGGGACAGGCCAGCCACCGGGGAGCTGTTTTTT. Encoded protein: CASSRDRPATGELFF.

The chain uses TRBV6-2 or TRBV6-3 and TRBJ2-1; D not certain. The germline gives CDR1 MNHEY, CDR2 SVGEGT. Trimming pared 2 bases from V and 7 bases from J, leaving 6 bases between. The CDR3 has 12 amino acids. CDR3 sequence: CASSYTRNEQFF. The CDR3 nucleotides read TGTGCCAGCAGTTACACTCGAAATGAGCAGTTCTTC.

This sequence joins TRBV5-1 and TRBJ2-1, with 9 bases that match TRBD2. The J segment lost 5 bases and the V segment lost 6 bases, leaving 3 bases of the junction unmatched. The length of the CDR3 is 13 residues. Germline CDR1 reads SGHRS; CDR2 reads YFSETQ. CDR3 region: CASNRLADNEQFF. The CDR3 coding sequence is TGCGCCAGCAATAGACTAGCGGACAATGAGCAGTTCTTC.

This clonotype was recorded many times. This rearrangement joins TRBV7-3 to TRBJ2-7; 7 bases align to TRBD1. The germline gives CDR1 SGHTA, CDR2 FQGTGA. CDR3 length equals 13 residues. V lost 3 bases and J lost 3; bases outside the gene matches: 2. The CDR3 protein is CASSLRDSYEQYF. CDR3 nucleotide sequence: TGTGCCAGCAGCTTGAGGGACAGCTACGAGCAGTACTTC.

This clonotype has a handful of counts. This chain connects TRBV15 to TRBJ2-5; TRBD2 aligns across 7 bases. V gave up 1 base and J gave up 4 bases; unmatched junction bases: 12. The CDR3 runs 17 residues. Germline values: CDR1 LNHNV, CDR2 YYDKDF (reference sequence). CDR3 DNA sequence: TGTGCCACCAGCAGAGGTTTTTTTCGGGAGGTGGGAGAGACCCAGTACTTC. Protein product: CATSRGFFREVGETQYF.

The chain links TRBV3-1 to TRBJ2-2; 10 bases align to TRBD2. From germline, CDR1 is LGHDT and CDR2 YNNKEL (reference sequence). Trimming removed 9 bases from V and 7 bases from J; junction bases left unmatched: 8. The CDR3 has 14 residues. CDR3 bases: TGTGCCAGTAGCACAGCGGGAGGGATCGGGGAGCTGTTTTTT. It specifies CASSTAGGIGELFF.

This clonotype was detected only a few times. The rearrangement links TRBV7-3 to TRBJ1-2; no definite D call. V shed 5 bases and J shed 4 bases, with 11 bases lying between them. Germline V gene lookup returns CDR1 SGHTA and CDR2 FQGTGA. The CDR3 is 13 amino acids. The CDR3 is CASSEGPSYGYTF. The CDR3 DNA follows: TGTGCCAGCAGCGAGGGCCCGTCCTATGGCTACACCTTC.

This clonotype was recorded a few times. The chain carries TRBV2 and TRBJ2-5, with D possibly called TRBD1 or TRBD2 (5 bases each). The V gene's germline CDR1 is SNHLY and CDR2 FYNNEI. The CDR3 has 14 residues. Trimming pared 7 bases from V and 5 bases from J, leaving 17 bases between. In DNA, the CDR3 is TGTGCCAGCATAGGGGACCAGCCTAGGGAGACCCAGTACTTC. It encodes CASIGDQPRETQYF.